This T cell receptor (beta chain) was recovered during a study of blood T cell repertoires in COVID-19 (dated by TCRdb to 2020 to 2021). As for the study more broadly: The collaborator samples originated in the United States, Italy and Spain and spanned the acute and convalescent phases of COVID-19. The prospective study material was composed of cDNA or gDNA derived from T cells, B-cell-depleted T cells, or PBMCs. Deeply sampled blood TCRbeta repertoires from subjects exposed to, actively infected with, or recovered from COVID-19 were included in the dataset. The repertoires were released in a freely available public database intended as a resource for research on the immune response to SARS-CoV-2. The samples were drawn from two sources: the first 160 participants of the ongoing ImmuneRACE study, and 1,254 subjects contributed by 6 global collaborators. Nearly every sample came with metadata listing a de-identified subject ID, COVID-19 status, age in years and sex. HLA class I and class II types, where available, came from metadata supplied by the sample provider rather than from assay-based typing. General conclusions and limits of the study: The quantity of clinical and demographic metadata differed by source and by participant and was supplied without curation.

The cysteine opens and the phenylalanine closes a CDR3 of 13 amino acids. Just CDR3 DNA is preserved here, 39 bases in frame from base 1. V is cut by 8 bases and J by 6 bases, and the space between the germline ends is 16 bases. In the germline V gene, CDR1 corresponds to SQVTM and CDR2 to ANQGSEA. Collaborating institutions collected whole blood in K2EDTA tubes following their own protocols. Collaborator samples were shipped for TCRbeta analysis as frozen whole blood, isolated PBMCs, or DNA extracted from either sample type. The immunoSEQ Assay, a bias-controlled multiplex PCR, was used to amplify TCRbeta CDR3 regions from genomic DNA. The original pipeline was this. The number of nucleated cells in each sample was estimated from the amplification of reference gene primers within the assay. To quantify the absolute abundance of each unique TCRbeta CDR3 rearrangement, sequence reads were collapsed and filtered. For each sample, productive Simpson clonality was calculated as the square root of Simpson's diversity index across productive rearrangements. In TCRdb, the immuneACCESS table is reduced to in-frame sequences with V and J assigned. These tables do not hold every clone; where another copy was compared, an unresolved V gene accounts for under half, and the others remain unexplained. V, J and clone size derive from that table, while D and trimming were established from the DNA sequence. Present in this sample are about 46,000 clones, around 85% of which were seen just once. The ten top clones hold less than 6.5% of the sample.

For this clone: Its target antigen remains unknown. Base qualities are not at hand, and no much larger clone is one base apart.

Sequencing was performed on peripheral blood. Recombination linked TRBV29-1 to TRBJ2-2; a tentative D match to TRBD1 spans 5 bases. The receptor was isolated from a man aged 55 to 69 with acute or convalescent COVID-19. The bases are TGCAGCTCCACACTCAGGGTGGCCGGGGAGCTGTTTTTT. It translates as CSSTLRVAGELFF.